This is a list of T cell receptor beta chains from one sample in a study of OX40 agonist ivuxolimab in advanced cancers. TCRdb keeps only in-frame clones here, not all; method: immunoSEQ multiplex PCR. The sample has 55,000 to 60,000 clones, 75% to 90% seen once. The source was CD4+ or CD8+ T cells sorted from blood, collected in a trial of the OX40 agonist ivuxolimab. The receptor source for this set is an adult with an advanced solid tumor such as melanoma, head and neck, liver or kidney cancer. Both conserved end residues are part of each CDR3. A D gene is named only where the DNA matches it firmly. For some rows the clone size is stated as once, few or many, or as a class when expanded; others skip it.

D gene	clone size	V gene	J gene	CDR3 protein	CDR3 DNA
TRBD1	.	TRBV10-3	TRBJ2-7	CAISDRDEQYF	TGTGCCATCAGCGACAGGGACGAGCAGTACTTC
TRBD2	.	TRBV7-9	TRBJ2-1	CASTEVRGGRNEQFF	TGTGCCAGCACTGAAGTTCGGGGGGGCCGGAATGAGCAGTTCTTC
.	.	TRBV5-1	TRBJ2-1	CASSLGPTNEQFF	TGCGCCAGCAGCCTGGGCCCGACCAATGAGCAGTTCTTC
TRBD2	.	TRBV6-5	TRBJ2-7	CASSAIAGGAYEQYF	TGTGCCAGCAGTGCCATAGCGGGGGGCGCCTACGAGCAGTACTTC
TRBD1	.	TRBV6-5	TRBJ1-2	CASSFLTGDGYTF	TGTGCCAGCAGCTTCCTGACAGGGGACGGCTACACCTTC
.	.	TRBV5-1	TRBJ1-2	CASSSQSGVGYYGYTF	TGCGCCAGCAGCTCACAATCGGGCGTGGGATACTATGGCTACACCTTC
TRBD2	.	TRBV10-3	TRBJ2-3	CAISPGLAGSTDTQYF	TGTGCCATCAGCCCGGGACTAGCGGGGTCGACAGATACGCAGTATTTT
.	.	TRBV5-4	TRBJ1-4	CASSLDPSVEEKLFF	TGTGCCAGCAGCTTGGACCCCTCGGTAGAGGAAAAACTGTTTTTT
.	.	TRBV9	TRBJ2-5	CASSSGETQYF	TGTGCCAGCTCGTCCGGAGAGACCCAGTACTTC
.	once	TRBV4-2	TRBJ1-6	CASSQERDNSPLHF	TGTGCCAGCAGCCAAGAAAGGGATAATTCACCCCTCCACTTT
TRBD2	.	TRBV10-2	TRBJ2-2	CASKGSGGANTGELFF	TGCGCCAGCAAAGGCAGCGGGGGGGCGAACACCGGGGAGCTGTTTTTT
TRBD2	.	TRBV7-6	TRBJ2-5	CASSLGLAGETQYF	TGTGCCAGCAGCTTAGGACTAGCTGGAGAGACCCAGTACTTC